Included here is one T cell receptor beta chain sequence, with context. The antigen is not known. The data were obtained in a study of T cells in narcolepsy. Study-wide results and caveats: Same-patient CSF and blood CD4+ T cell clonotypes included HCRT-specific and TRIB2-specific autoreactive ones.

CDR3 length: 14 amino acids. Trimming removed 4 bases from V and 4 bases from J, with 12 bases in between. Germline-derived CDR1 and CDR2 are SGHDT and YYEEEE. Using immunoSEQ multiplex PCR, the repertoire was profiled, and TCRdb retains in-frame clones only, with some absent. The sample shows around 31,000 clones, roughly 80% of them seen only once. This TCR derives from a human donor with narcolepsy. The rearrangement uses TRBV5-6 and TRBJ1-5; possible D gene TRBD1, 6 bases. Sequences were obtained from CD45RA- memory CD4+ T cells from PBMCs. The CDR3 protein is CASSRTATNQPQHF. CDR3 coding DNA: TGTGCCAGCAGCCGGACAGCCACAAATCAGCCCCAGCATTTT.